These 17 T cell receptor beta chains were sequenced from one sample in a study of metastatic and nonmetastatic thyroid tumors. Each patient went into thyroid surgery without having received any treatment. TCRdb redid the clone calls on the PCR reads using MiXCR. Altogether around 29,000 clones are present, about 24% being singletons, with the ten largest covering more than 14%. Sequences were obtained from blood. The receptor set was obtained from a female donor with papillary thyroid cancer or a benign thyroid nodule (not recorded which). Some clones in this sample may be carry-over from other donors' samples.

In its sample, this clone was seen many times. A read error may account for a junction end that differs from germline. Additional DNA sequences in this sample encode the identical CDR3. This chain links TRBV9 with TRBJ2-5; D remains ambiguous. The CDR3 loop spans 12 amino acids. Looked up from germline, CDR1 is SGDLS and CDR2 is YYNGEE. CDR3: CASSVEQGTQYF. CDR3 bases: TGTGCCAGCAGCGTAGAACAAGGGACCCAGTACTTC.

This clone has ten or more counts. The chain employs TRBV10-2 and TRBJ2-7; 9 bases match TRBD2. Unmatched junction bases numbered 9, after V lost 4 bases and J lost 5 bases. The CDR3 consists of 15 residues. Germline V gene lookup returns CDR1 WSHSY and CDR2 SAAADI. The CDR3 DNA sequence: TGCGCCAGCAGTGCCATAGCGGGAGATATAAACGAGCAGTACTTC. Translation: CASSAIAGDINEQYF.

This chain uses TRBV28 with TRBJ1-2; 8 bases align to TRBD1. The J segment lost 1 base and the V segment lost 6 bases, leaving 7 bases of the junction unmatched. The CDR3 runs to 15 residues. Germline V gene sequence: CDR1 MDHEN, CDR2 SYDVKM. The CDR3 DNA is TGTGCCAGCAGGAGCCGGGACAGGCATAACTATGGCTACACCTTC. It yields the protein CASRSRDRHNYGYTF.

This clone was found many times. The chain is built from TRBV12-3 or TRBV12-4 and TRBJ2-1; 12 positions match TRBD2. There are 14 residues in the CDR3. V lost 4 bases, J lost 6 bases, and 1 base stayed unmatched. In nucleotides, the CDR3 is TGTGCCAGCAGTTCTAGCGGGAGGGCCAATGAGCAGTTCTTC. This codes for CASSSSGRANEQFF.

The gene calls are TRBV13 and TRBJ2-1; 7 bases are shared with TRBD2. This CDR3 has 19 amino acids. V trimming: 9 bases; J trimming: 5 bases; junction bases outside the gene matches: 25. Per germline, CDR1 PRHDT and CDR2 FYEKMQ (reference sequence). CDR3 sequence reads: CARFRYKLGRAGKDNEQFF. CDR3 bases: TGTGCCAGGTTTAGGTATAAGCTAGGGAGGGCCGGGAAGGACAATGAGCAGTTCTTC. The whole variable domain, remainder taken from reference TRBV13 and TRBJ2-1, is AAGVIQSPRHLIKEKRETATLKCYPIPRHDTVYWYQQGPGQDPQFLISFYEKMQSDKGSIPDRFSAQQFSDYHSELNMSSLELGDSALYFCARFRYKLGRAGKDNEQFFGPGTRLTVL.

V usage is TRBV20-1 and J usage is TRBJ2-7; the D is unclear. Trimming took 3 bases from V and 0 from J, leaving 12 bases between them. CDR3 length: 14 residues. Germline V gene sequence: CDR1 DFQATT, CDR2 SNEGSKA (reference sequence). The CDR3 nucleotides are TGCAGTGCTAGTAAGTTCGGCAGCTCCTACGAGCAGTACTTC. Amino acid sequence: CSASKFGSSYEQYF.

In regard to this clone: The junction departs from the called germline gene at one end, perhaps through a read error. The gene calls are TRBV9 and TRBJ2-5; 7 bases fit TRBD2. CDR1 and CDR2 (germline): SGDLS, YYNGEE. The CDR3 contains 17 residues. The CDR3 spells CASSVGAGPSVVETHYF. CDR3 DNA: TGTGCCAGCAGCGTAGGAGCGGGGCCGAGCGTTGTAGAGACCCATTACTTC.

This clone was seen ten or more times. Being one base from a much bigger clone, this may be a read error. The chain links TRBV5-1 to TRBJ2-7, with 10 bases identical to TRBD2. CDR1 is SGHRS, CDR2 YFSETQ, per germline. The CDR3 runs 14 residues. V lost 5 bases to trimming and J lost 4 bases; unmatched junction nucleotides: 6. The CDR3 sequence is CASRYRAGGYEQYF. As DNA, the CDR3 is TGCGCCAGCAGGTACCGAGCGGGAGGGTACGAGCAGTACTTC. Combining the CDR3 with reference TRBV5-1 and TRBJ2-7 gives the whole variable domain KAGVTQTPRYLIKTRGQQVTLSCSPISGHRSVSWYQQTPGQGLQFLFEYFSETQRNKGNFPGRFSGRQFSNSRSEMNVSTLELGDSALYLCASRYRAGGYEQYFGPGTRLTVT.

Remarks on this clone: This may be a read error: a much more frequent sequence differs by one nucleotide. The rearrangement links TRBV20-1 to TRBJ1-5, with 9 bases that match TRBD1. J gave up 12 bases and V 5 bases, and 17 bases lay outside the gene matches. This CDR3 has 15 residues. Germline CDR1 reads DFQATT; CDR2 reads SNEGSKA (reference sequence). CDR3 residues: CSALNGQGLGKLQHF. The CDR3 bases are TGCAGTGCTCTGAACGGACAGGGGCTGGGGAAGCTCCAGCATTTT.

Of note for this clone: An end of the junction does not agree with germline; a read error may underlie this. V gene TRBV24-1 combines with J gene TRBJ2-5, with D possibly called TRBD1 or TRBD2 (6 bases each). The CDR3 sequence is 17 residues long. Looked up from germline, CDR1 is KGHDR and CDR2 is SFDVKD. The CDR3 DNA follows: TGTGCCACCAGTGATCCGGGGGCAGGGAGTCCCCAAGAGACCCAGCACTTC. This encodes CATSDPGAGSPQETQHF.

This clone was observed a few times. A read error is possible here, since a much larger clone lies one base away. Other DNA sequences in this sample translate to the same CDR3. The chain is built from TRBV4-1 and TRBJ2-1, with 8 nucleotides matching TRBD2. Per germline, CDR1 MGHRA and CDR2 YSYEKL. Unmatched junction bases numbered 7, after V lost 0 bases and J lost 3 bases. The CDR3 spans 17 residues. The CDR3 nucleotides are TGCGCCAGCAGCCAAGAAGGGACTAGTGGTAACTACAATGAGCAGTTCTTC. Amino acid sequence: CASSQEGTSGNYNEQFF.

This clone has a count of ten or more. At one end, the junction sequence differs from germline, possibly due to a read error. The gene calls are TRBV3-1 and TRBJ2-1; TRBD2 matches at 11 bases. The CDR3 contains 18 residues. Germline-derived CDR1 and CDR2 are LGHDT and YNNKEL (reference sequence). The CDR3 spells CASSQGLAEALSHNEQFF. DNA of the CDR3: TGTGCCAGCAGCCAGGGACTAGCGGAAGCCCTCTCCCACAATGAGCAGTTCTTC.

This clone was seen only a few times. The CDR3 protein is CASSPRGAMGGMNTEAFF. CDR3 DNA sequence: TGTGCCAGCAGCCCTCGAGGGGCGATGGGGGGAATGAACACTGAAGCTTTCTTT. The chain joins TRBV11-2 to TRBJ1-1; maybe TRBD1 (5 bases). The ends were cut back, 5 bases at V and 0 bases at J, with 22 bases in the middle. Germline lookup yields CDR1 SGHAT and CDR2 FQNNGV. The CDR3 covers 18 residues.

This clone was counted at least ten times. For the CDR3, the DNA is TGTGCCACCAGCAGAGCTAGCGGGAGTTTTTACGAGCAGTACTTC. This translates into CATSRASGSFYEQYF. This chain joins TRBV15 and TRBJ2-7, with 10 bases aligning to TRBD2. The germline CDR1 and CDR2 sequences are LNHNV and YYDKDF (reference sequence). This CDR3 has 15 residues. J lost 4 bases, V lost 1 base, and 4 bases had no gene match. Filled out from reference TRBV15 and TRBJ2-7, the complete variable domain reads DAMVIQNPRYQVTQFGKPVTLSCSQTLNHNVMYWYQQKSSQAPKLLFHYYDKDFNNEADTPDNFQSRRPNTSFCFLDIRSPGLGDTAMYLCATSRASGSFYEQYFGPGTRLTVT.

This clone was detected many times. CDR3: CASSHPGYYGYTF. The CDR3 coding sequence is TGTGCCAGCAGCCACCCGGGATACTATGGCTACACCTTC. The chain links TRBV6-1 to TRBJ1-2; D gene uncertain. The CDR3 runs 13 residues. CDR1 and CDR2 (germline): MNHNS, SASEGT. The V end lost 6 bases, the J end lost 3 bases, and 11 bases lay between the germline ends.

This clone turned up a few times. The chain links TRBV14 to TRBJ2-7; D unresolved. Trimming took off 4 bases at V and 7 bases at J, with 11 bases between the two ends. CDR1 and CDR2 from the germline V gene are SGHDN and FVKESK. CDR3 length: 12 amino acids. The CDR3: CASSPSTQEQYF. In DNA, the CDR3 is TGTGCCAGCAGCCCTTCTACTCAAGAGCAGTACTTC.

This clone was detected a few times. The chain is built from TRBV10-2 and TRBJ2-7; no reliable D call. CDR1 is WSHSY and CDR2 is SAAADI in the germline V gene. The CDR3 runs 14 residues. V was trimmed by 3 bases and J by 2 bases, leaving 11 bases between them. The CDR3 coding sequence is TGCGCCAGCAGTGACGTCGACTTTCCCTACGAGCAGTACTTC. Its protein is CASSDVDFPYEQYF.